This TCR beta chain was captured in a study of cytomegalovirus exposure and HLA in healthy donors. Study details: The study placed about four fifths of its approximately 430 genotyped donors in the Caucasian-associated ancestry cluster.

The PCR made use of 60 Vbeta and 13 Jbeta primers. Profiling relied on immunoSEQ multiplex PCR, and the TCRdb table lists in-frame clones only, not all of them. The sample includes a few hundred thousand clones, 81% of them seen just once. CDR3 length equals 15 residues. Trimming pared 3 bases from V and 5 bases from J, leaving 17 bases between. Per the germline V gene, CDR1 is LNHDA and CDR2 is SQIVND (reference sequence). General observations from the study: Indistinguishable V segments such as TRBV6-2 and TRBV6-3 were excluded. Later work showed greater clonal expansion in HLA-associated TCR beta chains than in equally common others. Looking again later, the authors saw that most CMV-associated TCR beta chains seemed HLA-restricted.

In regard to this clone: The target antigen is unknown.

V gene TRBV19 combines with J gene TRBJ2-7; no clear D. This sequence was found in a woman in her sixties or seventies in good health and CMV-seropositive. The specimen sequenced was PBMCs. CDR3 DNA sequence: TGTGCCAGTAGTATTCCACAAGGAACAACTAACGAGCAGTACTTC. This encodes CASSIPQGTTNEQYF.